This TCR beta chain comes out of a study of CD8 T cells in ankylosing spondylitis. Study-wide results and caveats: One TCR beta motif, made up of roughly eight highly homologous variants, appeared characteristic of ankylosing spondylitis blood.

Germline V gene sequence: CDR1 SGHAT, CDR2 FQNNGV. CDR3 size: 16 residues. V lost 4 bases and J lost 0; bases outside the gene matches: 7. TCRdb re-analysed the 5' RACE reads in MiXCR, keeping a single row per CDR3 protein. This table holds 200,000 to 250,000 distinct CDR3 sequences, about 7% found once. This clonotype has a count of ten or more. Its cognate antigen is unknown. The sequenced material came from blood, either unsorted or a sorted T cell fraction (not recorded which). J is TRBJ2-3 and V is TRBV11-2; the match to TRBD2 covers 7 bases. This TCR came from a male donor with ankylosing spondylitis. This CDR3 is CASSSRSGVSTDTQYF. The CDR3 nucleotides read TGTGCCAGCAGCTCCCGAAGCGGGGTGAGCACAGATACGCAGTATTTT. The variable domain in full, completed from reference TRBV11-2 and TRBJ2-3, reads EAGVAQSPRYKIIEKRQSVAFWCNPISGHATLYWYQQILGQGPKLLIQFQNNGVVDDSQLPKDRFSAERLKGVDSTLKIQPAKLEDSAVYLCASSSRSGVSTDTQYFGPGTRLTVL.